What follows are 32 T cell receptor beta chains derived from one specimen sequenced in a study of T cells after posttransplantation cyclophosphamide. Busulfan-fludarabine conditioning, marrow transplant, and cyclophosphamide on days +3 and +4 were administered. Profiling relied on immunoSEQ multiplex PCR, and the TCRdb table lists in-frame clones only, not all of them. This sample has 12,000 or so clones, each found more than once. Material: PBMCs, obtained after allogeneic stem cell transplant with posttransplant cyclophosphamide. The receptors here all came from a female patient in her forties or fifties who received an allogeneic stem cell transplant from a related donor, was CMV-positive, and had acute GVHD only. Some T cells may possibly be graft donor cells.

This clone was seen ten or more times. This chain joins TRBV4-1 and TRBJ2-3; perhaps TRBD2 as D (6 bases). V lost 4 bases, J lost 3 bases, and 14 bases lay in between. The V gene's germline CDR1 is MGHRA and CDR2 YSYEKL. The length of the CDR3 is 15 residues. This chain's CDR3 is CASSPGTVLTDTQYF. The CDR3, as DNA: TGCGCCAGCAGCCCCGGGACTGTCCTGACAGATACGCAGTATTTT.

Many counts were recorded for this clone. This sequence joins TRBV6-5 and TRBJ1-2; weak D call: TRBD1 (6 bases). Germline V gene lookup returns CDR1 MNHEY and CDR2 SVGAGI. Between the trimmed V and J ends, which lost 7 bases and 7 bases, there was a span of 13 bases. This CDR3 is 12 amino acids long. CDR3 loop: CASTNRGFGYTF. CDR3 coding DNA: TGTGCCAGCACGAATAGGGGGTTTGGCTACACCTTC.

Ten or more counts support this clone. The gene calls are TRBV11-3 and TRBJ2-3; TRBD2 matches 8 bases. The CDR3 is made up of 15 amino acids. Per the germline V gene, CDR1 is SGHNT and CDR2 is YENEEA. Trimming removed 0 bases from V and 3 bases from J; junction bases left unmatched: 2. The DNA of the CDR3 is TGTGCCAGCAGCTTAGACGGGAGGGAGACAGATACGCAGTATTTT. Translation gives CASSLDGRETDTQYF.

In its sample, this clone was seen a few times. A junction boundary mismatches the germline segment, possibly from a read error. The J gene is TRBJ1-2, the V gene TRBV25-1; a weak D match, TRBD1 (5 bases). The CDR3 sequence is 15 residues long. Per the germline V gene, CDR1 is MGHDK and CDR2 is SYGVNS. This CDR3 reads CASQNTGPSKYGYTF. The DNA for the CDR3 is TGTGCCAGCCAGAATACAGGACCCTCTAAGTATGGCTACACCTTC.

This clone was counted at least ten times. CDR3 region: CASSRTETYEQYF. The CDR3 DNA reads as TGTGCCAGTAGTAGGACAGAGACCTACGAGCAGTACTTC. The genes are TRBV19 and TRBJ2-7, with a tentative D call TRBD1 (6 bases). Trimming removed 4 bases at V and 2 bases at J, with 9 bases between. Germline values: CDR1 LNHDA, CDR2 SQIVND (reference sequence). The length of the CDR3 is 13 residues.

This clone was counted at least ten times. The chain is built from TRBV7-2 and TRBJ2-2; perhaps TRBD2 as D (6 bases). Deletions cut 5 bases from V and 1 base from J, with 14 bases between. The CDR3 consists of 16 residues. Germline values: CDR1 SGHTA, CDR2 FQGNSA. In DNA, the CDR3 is TGTGCCAGCAGCCCGCCCGGGACTCTGAACACCGGGGAGCTGTTTTTT. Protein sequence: CASSPPGTLNTGELFF.

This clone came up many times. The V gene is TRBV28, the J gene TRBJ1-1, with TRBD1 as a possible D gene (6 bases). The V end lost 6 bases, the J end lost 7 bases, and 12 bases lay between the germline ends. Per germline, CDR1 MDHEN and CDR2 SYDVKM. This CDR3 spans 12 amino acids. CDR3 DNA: TGTGCCAGCAGCATCAACAGGGTTGAAGCTTTCTTT. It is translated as CASSINRVEAFF.

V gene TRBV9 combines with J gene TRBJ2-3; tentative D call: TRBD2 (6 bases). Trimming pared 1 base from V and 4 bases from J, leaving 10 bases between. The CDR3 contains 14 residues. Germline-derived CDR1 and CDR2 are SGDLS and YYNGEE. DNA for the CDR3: TGTGCCAGCAGCGTAATCGGGGGTGCAGATACGCAGTATTTT. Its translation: CASSVIGGADTQYF.

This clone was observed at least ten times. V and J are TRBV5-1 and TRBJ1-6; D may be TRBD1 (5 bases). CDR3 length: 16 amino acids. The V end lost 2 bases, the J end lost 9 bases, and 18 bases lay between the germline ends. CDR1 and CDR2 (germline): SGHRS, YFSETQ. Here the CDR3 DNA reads TGCGCCAGCAGCTTCGGGACTCCCGGGTCTAGTTCACCCCTCCACTTT. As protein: CASSFGTPGSSSPLHF.

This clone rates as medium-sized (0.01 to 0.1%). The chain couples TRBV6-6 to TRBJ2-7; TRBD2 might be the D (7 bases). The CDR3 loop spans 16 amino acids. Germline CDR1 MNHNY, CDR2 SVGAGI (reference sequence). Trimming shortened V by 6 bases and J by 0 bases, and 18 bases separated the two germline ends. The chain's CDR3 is CASSTRGGGSSYEQYF. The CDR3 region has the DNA TGTGCCAGCAGCACTCGAGGCGGGGGCAGCTCCTACGAGCAGTACTTC.

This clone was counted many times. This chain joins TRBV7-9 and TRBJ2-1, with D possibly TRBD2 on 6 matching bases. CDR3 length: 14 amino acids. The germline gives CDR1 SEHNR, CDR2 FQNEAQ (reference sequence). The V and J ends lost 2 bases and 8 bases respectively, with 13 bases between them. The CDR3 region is CASSLSSGVDEQFF. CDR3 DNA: TGTGCCAGCAGCTTATCGTCGGGAGTGGATGAGCAGTTCTTC.

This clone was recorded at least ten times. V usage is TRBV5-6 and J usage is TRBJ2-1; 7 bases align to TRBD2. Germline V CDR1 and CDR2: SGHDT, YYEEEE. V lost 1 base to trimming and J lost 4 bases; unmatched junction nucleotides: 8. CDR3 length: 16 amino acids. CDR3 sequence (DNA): TGTGCCAGCAGCTTGTCTTCTAGCGGTTGGTACAATGAGCAGTTCTTC. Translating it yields CASSLSSSGWYNEQFF.

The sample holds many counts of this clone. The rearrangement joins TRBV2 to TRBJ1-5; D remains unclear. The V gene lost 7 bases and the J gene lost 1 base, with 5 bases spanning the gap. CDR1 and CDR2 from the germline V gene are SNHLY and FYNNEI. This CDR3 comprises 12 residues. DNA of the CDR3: TGTGCCAGCACGCGCAGCAATCAGCCCCAGCATTTT. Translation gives CASTRSNQPQHF.

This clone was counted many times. In DNA form, the CDR3 reads TGCGCCAGCAGCCAAGGAACAGGGGTTGGTGGCTACACCTTC. Its translation: CASSQGTGVGGYTF. V and J are TRBV4-1 and TRBJ1-2; 7 bases agree with TRBD1. The germline V gene encodes CDR1 MGHRA and CDR2 YSYEKL. CDR3 length equals 14 residues. The V gene end was trimmed by 1 base and the J gene end by 7 bases; junction bases not matched to a gene: 6.

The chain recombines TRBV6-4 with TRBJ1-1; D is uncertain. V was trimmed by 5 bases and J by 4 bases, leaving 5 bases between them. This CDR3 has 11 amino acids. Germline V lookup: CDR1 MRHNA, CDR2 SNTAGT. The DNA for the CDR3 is TGTGCCAGCAGTCCAGGCACTGAAGCTTTCTTT. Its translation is CASSPGTEAFF.

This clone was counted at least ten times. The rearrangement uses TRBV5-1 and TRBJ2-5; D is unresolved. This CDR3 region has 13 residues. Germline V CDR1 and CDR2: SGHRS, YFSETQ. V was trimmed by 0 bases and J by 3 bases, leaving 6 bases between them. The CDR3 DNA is TGCGCCAGCAGCTTGGGAAGCAAAGAGACCCAGTACTTC. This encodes CASSLGSKETQYF.

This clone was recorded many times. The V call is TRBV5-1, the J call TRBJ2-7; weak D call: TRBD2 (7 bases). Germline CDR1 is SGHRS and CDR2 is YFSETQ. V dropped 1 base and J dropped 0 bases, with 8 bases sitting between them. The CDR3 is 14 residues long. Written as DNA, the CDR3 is TGCGCCAGCAGCTTGCGGGGGGCCTCCTACGAGCAGTACTTC. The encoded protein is CASSLRGASYEQYF.

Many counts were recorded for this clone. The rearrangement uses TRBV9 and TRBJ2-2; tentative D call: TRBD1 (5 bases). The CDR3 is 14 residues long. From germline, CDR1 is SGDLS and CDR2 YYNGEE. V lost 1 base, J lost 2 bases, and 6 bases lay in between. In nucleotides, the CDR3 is TGTGCCAGCAGCGTACAGGGCAACACCGGGGAGCTGTTTTTT. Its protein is CASSVQGNTGELFF.

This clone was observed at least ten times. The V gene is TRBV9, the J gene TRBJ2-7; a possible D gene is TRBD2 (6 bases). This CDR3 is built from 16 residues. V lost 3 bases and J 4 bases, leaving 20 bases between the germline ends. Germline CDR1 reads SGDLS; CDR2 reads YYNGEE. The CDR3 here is CASSAGTEPLAYEQYV. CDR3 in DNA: TGTGCCAGCAGCGCAGGGACTGAACCCCTTGCTTACGAGCAGTACGTC.

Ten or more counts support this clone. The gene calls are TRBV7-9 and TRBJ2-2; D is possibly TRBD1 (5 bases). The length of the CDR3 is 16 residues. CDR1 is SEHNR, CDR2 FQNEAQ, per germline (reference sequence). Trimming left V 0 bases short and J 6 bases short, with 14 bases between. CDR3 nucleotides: TGTGCCAGCAGCTTAGCGACCCCACAGGTGCCCGGGGAGCTGTTTTTT. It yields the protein CASSLATPQVPGELFF.

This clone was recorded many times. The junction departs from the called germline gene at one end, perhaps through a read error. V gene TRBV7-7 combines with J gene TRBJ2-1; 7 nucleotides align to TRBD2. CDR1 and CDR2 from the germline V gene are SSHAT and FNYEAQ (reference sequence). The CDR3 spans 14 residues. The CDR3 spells CASSPQSGTGEQFF. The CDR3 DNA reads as TGTGCTAGCAGCCCCCAAAGCGGGACGGGTGAGCAGTTCTTC. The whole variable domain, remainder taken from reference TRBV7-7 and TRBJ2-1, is GAGVSQSPRYKVTKRGQDVTLRCDPISSHATLYWYQQALGQGPEFLTYFNYEAQPDKSGLPSDRFSAERPEGSISTLTIQRTEQRDSAMYRCASSPQSGTGEQFFGPGTRLTVL.

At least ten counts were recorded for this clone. DNA for the CDR3: TGCGCCAGCAGGACCCACAGGGGAACTAATGAAAAACTGTTTTTT. This sequence encodes CASRTHRGTNEKLFF. The chain is built from TRBV23-1 and TRBJ1-4, with 7 bases matching TRBD1. TRBV23-1 is given ORF status, its function remaining uncertain. V lost 6 bases, J lost 1 base, and 5 bases stayed unmatched. This CDR3 is built from 15 residues.

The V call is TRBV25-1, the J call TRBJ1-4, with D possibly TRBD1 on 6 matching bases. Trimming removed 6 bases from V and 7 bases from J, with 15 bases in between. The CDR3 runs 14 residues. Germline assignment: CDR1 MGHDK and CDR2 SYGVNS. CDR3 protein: CASREQGIFEKLFF. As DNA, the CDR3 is TGTGCCAGCAGAGAACAGGGTATTTTTGAAAAACTGTTTTTT.

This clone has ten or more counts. CDR3 in DNA: TGCAGCGTTGGCGCCCCTGAGGGCACCGGGGAGCTGTTTTTT. This gives the protein CSVGAPEGTGELFF. This chain links TRBV29-1 with TRBJ2-2, with D perhaps TRBD2 (5 bases). CDR1 is SQVTM, CDR2 ANQGSEA, per germline. This CDR3 spans 14 amino acids. Trimming shortened V by 4 bases and J by 4 bases, and 13 bases separated the two germline ends.

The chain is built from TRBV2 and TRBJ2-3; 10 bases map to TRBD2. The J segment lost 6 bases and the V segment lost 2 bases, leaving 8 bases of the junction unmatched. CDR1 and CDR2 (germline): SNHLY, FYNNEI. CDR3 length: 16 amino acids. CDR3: CASSELASGSRDTQYF. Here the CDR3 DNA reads TGTGCCAGCAGTGAACTGGCTAGCGGGAGTCGTGATACGCAGTATTTT.

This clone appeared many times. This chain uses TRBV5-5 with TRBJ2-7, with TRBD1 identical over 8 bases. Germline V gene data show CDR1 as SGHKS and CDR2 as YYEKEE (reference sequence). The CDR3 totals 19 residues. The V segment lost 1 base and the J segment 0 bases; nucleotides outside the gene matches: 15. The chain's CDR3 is CASSLKGQGLYRSSYEQYF. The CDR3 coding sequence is TGTGCCAGCAGCTTGAAAGGACAGGGATTATACCGATCCTCCTACGAGCAGTACTTC.

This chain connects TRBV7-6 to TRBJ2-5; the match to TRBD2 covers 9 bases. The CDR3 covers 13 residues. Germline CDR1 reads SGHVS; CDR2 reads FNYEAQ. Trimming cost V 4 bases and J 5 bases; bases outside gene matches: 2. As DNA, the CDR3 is TGTGCCAGCAGCTCCGGACTAGCGGAGACCCAGTACTTC. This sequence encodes CASSSGLAETQYF.

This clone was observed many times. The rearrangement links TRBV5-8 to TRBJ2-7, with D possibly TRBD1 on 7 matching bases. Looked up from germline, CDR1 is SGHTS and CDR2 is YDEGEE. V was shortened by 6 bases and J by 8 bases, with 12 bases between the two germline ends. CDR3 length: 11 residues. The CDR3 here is CASTQGGKQYF. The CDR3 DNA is TGTGCCAGCACCCAGGGGGGTAAGCAGTACTTC.

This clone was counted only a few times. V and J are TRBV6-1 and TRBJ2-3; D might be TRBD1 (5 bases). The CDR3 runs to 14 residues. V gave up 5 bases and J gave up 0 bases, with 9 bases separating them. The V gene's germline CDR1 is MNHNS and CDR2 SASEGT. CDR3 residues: CASSRQTSTDTQYF. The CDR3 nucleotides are TGTGCCAGCAGTCGACAGACTAGCACAGATACGCAGTATTTT.

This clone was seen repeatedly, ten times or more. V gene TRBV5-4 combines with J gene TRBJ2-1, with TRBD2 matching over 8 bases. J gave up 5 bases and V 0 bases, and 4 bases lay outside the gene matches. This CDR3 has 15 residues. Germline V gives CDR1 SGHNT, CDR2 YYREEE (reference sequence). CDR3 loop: CASSLVPRGDNEQFF. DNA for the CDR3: TGTGCCAGCAGCTTGGTCCCGCGGGGGGACAATGAGCAGTTCTTC.

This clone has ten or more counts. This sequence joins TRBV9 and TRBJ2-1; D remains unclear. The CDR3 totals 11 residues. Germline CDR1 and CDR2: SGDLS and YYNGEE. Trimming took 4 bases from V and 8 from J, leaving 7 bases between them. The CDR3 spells CASSSDYEQFF. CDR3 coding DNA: TGTGCCAGCAGCTCAGATTATGAGCAGTTCTTC. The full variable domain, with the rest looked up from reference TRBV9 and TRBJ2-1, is DSGVTQTPKHLITATGQRVTLRCSPRSGDLSVYWYQQSLDQGLQFLIQYYNGEERAKGNILERFSAQQFPDLHSELNLSSLELGDSALYFCASSSDYEQFFGPGTRLTVL.

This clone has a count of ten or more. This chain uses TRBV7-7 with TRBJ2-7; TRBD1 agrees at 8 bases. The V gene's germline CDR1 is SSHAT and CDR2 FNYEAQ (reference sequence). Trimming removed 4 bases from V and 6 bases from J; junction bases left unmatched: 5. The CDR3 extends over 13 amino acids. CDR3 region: CASSSGQGAEQYF. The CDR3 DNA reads TGTGCCAGCAGCTCGGGTCAGGGGGCCGAGCAGTACTTC.